Shown below are 23 T cell receptor beta chains from a single sample sequenced in a study of preoperative IRX-2 immunotherapy in early breast cancer. The protocol was immunoSEQ multiplex PCR, while the TCRdb copy is restricted to in-frame clones and leaves out a portion. The repertoire consists of 43,000 or so clones, with just under 95% occurring once and the leading ten covering 1.6%. Treatment given: preoperative locoregional IRX-2 cytokine immunotherapy. This specimen consisted of tumor tissue, obtained after IRX-2 immunotherapy. The receptor set was obtained from a human donor with breast cancer.

The rearrangement joins TRBV5-6 to TRBJ1-1; D remains unclear. Germline V gene lookup returns CDR1 SGHDT and CDR2 YYEEEE. This CDR3 spans 13 amino acids. Between the trimmed V and J ends, which lost 1 base and 4 bases, there was a span of 8 bases. The CDR3: CASSLQTPTEAFF. For the CDR3, the DNA is TGTGCCAGCAGCTTGCAAACCCCCACTGAAGCTTTCTTT.

The chain is built from TRBV5-6 and TRBJ2-7, with no clear D. Trimming cost V 3 bases and J 4 bases, with 8 bases left between them. The germline V gene has CDR1 SGHDT and CDR2 YYEEEE. The CDR3 has 12 residues. The CDR3 region is CASSSTEYEQYF. The CDR3 bases are TGTGCCAGCAGCTCCACGGAGTACGAGCAGTACTTC.

This clone has just one count. The J gene is TRBJ2-7, the V gene TRBV9; D uncertain. This CDR3 contains 14 residues. Germline loops: CDR1 SGDLS, CDR2 YYNGEE. Deletions cut 6 bases from V and 2 bases from J, with 15 bases between. CDR3 sequence: CASTQEAQPYEQYF. As DNA, the CDR3 is TGTGCCAGCACCCAAGAGGCACAGCCCTACGAGCAGTACTTC.

The sample holds a few counts of this clone. This sequence joins TRBV5-4 and TRBJ1-4; TRBD1 agrees at 9 bases. V lost 0 bases to trimming and J lost 6 bases; unmatched junction nucleotides: 3. The CDR3 contains 15 residues. Per the germline V gene, CDR1 is SGHNT and CDR2 is YYREEE (reference sequence). CDR3 sequence reads: CASSLGGQGDEKLFF. The CDR3 nucleotides are TGTGCCAGCAGCTTGGGGGGACAGGGAGATGAAAAACTGTTTTTT.

The chain combines TRBV6-5 with TRBJ1-4; D is unclear. V was pared by 6 bases and J by 5 bases, with 7 bases between. Germline assignment: CDR1 MNHEY and CDR2 SVGAGI. CDR3 length equals 12 residues. The CDR3 loop reads CASRDPNEKLFF. CDR3 sequence (DNA): TGTGCCAGCAGGGACCCGAATGAAAAACTGTTTTTT.

CDR3 sequence (DNA): TGTGCCAGTTGCAGAACTAATGAAAAACTGTTTTTT. Amino acid sequence: CASCRTNEKLFF. The chain joins TRBV6-1 to TRBJ1-4; D unresolved. The CDR3 is 12 amino acids. Trimming removed 9 bases at V and 1 base at J, with 6 bases between. Per germline, CDR1 MNHNS and CDR2 SASEGT.

In nucleotides, the CDR3 is TGCGCCAGCAGCCAAGATTTCTCGGGACAGGGTGTGTCCGGGGCCAACGTCCTGACTTTC. This sequence encodes CASSQDFSGQGVSGANVLTF. The rearrangement joins TRBV4-1 to TRBJ2-6, with 9 bases identical to TRBD1. V was pared by 0 bases and J by 4 bases, with 13 bases of the junction left unmatched. Germline lookup yields CDR1 MGHRA and CDR2 YSYEKL. The CDR3 is 20 amino acids.

The V call is TRBV15, the J call TRBJ1-1, with a weak D call TRBD1 (5 bases). The CDR3 has 12 residues. V dropped 0 bases and J dropped 10 bases, with 9 bases sitting between them. CDR1 LNHNV and CDR2 YYDKDF come from the germline V gene (reference sequence). The CDR3 protein is CATSREGLRAFF. CDR3 DNA sequence: TGTGCCACCAGCAGAGAGGGACTAAGAGCTTTCTTT.

The chain links TRBV18 to TRBJ2-1; D is ambiguous. This CDR3 is 13 amino acids long. V was pared by 6 bases and J by 5 bases, with 11 bases between. Germline V gene data show CDR1 as KGHSH and CDR2 as LQKENI. This chain's CDR3 is CASSLLGDNEQFF. In DNA form, the CDR3 reads TGTGCCAGCTCCCTCCTTGGGGACAATGAGCAGTTCTTC.

The chain carries TRBV2 and TRBJ1-4; D not resolved. CDR3 length: 14 amino acids. Per germline, CDR1 SNHLY and CDR2 FYNNEI. V dropped 7 bases and J dropped 8 bases, with 17 bases sitting between them. The CDR3 sequence: CASMPYSLGEKLFF. CDR3 coding DNA: TGTGCCAGCATGCCCTACTCTTTGGGGGAAAAACTGTTTTTT.

This clone is a singleton in its sample. The rearrangement uses TRBV19 and TRBJ2-4; the D gene could be TRBD1 or TRBD2 (5 bases each). Germline-derived CDR1 and CDR2 are LNHDA and SQIVND (reference sequence). V dropped 7 bases and J dropped 8 bases, with 18 bases sitting between them. CDR3 length: 14 amino acids. This CDR3 reads CASKFDGGMDIQYF. CDR3 in DNA: TGTGCCAGTAAGTTCGATGGGGGAATGGACATTCAGTACTTC.

The V call is TRBV5-6, the J call TRBJ2-3; 8 positions agree with TRBD2. CDR1 SGHDT and CDR2 YYEEEE come from the germline V gene. The CDR3 totals 16 residues. V was clipped by 4 bases and J by 0 bases; unmatched bases: 7. This CDR3 reads CASSRRLAGSTDTQYF. Written as DNA, the CDR3 is TGTGCCAGCAGCCGGAGGCTAGCGGGTAGCACAGATACGCAGTATTTT.

The chain carries TRBV7-2 and TRBJ2-1, with TRBD2 identical over 9 bases. V trimming: 0 bases; J trimming: 8 bases; junction bases outside the gene matches: 5. This CDR3 comprises 15 residues. Per the germline V gene, CDR1 is SGHTA and CDR2 is FQGNSA. CDR3 nucleotide sequence: TGTGCCAGCAGCTTAGCGGGGACTAGCCAAGATGAGCAGTTCTTC. Its translation is CASSLAGTSQDEQFF.

V usage is TRBV11-3 and J usage is TRBJ2-1, with 9 bases lining up with TRBD2. Germline V CDR1 and CDR2: SGHNT, YENEEA. J was trimmed by 1 base and V by 3 bases; bases with no gene match: 7. The length of the CDR3 is 17 residues. The CDR3 sequence is CASSFGSGRLSYNEQFF. CDR3 in DNA: TGTGCCAGCAGCTTCGGTAGCGGGAGACTGTCCTACAATGAGCAGTTCTTC.

This clone is a singleton in its sample. The genes are TRBV7-3 and TRBJ2-3; D is unresolved. This CDR3 region has 14 residues. Germline-derived CDR1 and CDR2 are SGHTA and FQGTGA. V gave up 2 bases and J gave up 2 bases, with 8 bases separating them. The CDR3 DNA is TGTGCCAGCAGCTTATCTGGGCTCACAGATACGCAGTATTTT. Translation: CASSLSGLTDTQYF.

The chain combines TRBV28 with TRBJ2-1; 8 bases line up with TRBD2. V gave up 6 bases and J gave up 0 bases; unmatched junction bases: 10. CDR1 and CDR2 from the germline V gene are MDHEN and SYDVKM. The CDR3 totals 17 residues. The CDR3 protein is CASSRRLAPSSYNEQFF. For the CDR3, the DNA is TGTGCCAGCAGCCGCCGACTAGCGCCGAGCTCCTACAATGAGCAGTTCTTC.

The chain has TRBV21-1 and TRBJ1-3. TRBV21-1 is a pseudogene locus. The CDR3 consists of 15 residues. The CDR3 loop reads CASSTPPCAANTIYF. The CDR3, as DNA: TGTGCCAGCAGCACCCCGCCTTGTGCCGCAAACACCATATATTTT.

This rearrangement joins TRBV7-2 to TRBJ1-4, with a possible D match to TRBD1 (5 bases). V gave up 2 bases and J gave up 0 bases, with 7 bases separating them. The CDR3 loop spans 15 amino acids. Germline V gene data show CDR1 as SGHTA and CDR2 as FQGNSA. The CDR3 DNA reads as TGTGCCAGCAGCTTACTGGGGGCAACTAATGAAAAACTGTTTTTT. Protein product: CASSLLGATNEKLFF.

This clone was detected only a few times. The chain links TRBV10-3 to TRBJ2-1; 10 bases fit TRBD2. The CDR3 loop spans 14 amino acids. Trimming at V came to 8 bases and at J to 5 bases, leaving 6 bases not matched to a gene. The V gene's germline CDR1 is ENHRY and CDR2 SYGVKD. CDR3 DNA: TGTGCCATCGCCCTAGCGGGGGTTAACAATGAGCAGTTCTTC. Protein: CAIALAGVNNEQFF.

In DNA, the CDR3 is TGCGCCAGCAGCTTGGTCGGGGGAGAGGGTAGAAACGAGCAGTACTTC. This translates into CASSLVGGEGRNEQYF. V usage is TRBV5-1 and J usage is TRBJ2-7, with a possible D match to TRBD2 (6 bases). Trimming cost V 0 bases and J 5 bases, with 18 bases left between them. CDR1 is SGHRS and CDR2 is YFSETQ in the germline V gene. The CDR3 is 16 residues long. The full variable domain, in which reference TRBV5-1 and TRBJ2-7 provide the parts outside the CDR3, is KAGVTQTPRYLIKTRGQQVTLSCSPISGHRSVSWYQQTPGQGLQFLFEYFSETQRNKGNFPGRFSGRQFSNSRSEMNVSTLELGDSALYLCASSLVGGEGRNEQYFGPGTRLTVT.

The CDR3 nucleotides are TGTGCCAGCAGCCGACTCGGGACGGCCGGGGAGCTGTTTTTT. Translation: CASSRLGTAGELFF. J is TRBJ2-2 and V is TRBV7-9; perhaps D is TRBD1 or TRBD2 (5 bases each). CDR3 length: 14 residues. V was trimmed by 5 bases and J by 6 bases, leaving 13 bases between them. Germline V CDR1 and CDR2: SEHNR, FQNEAQ (reference sequence).

The chain combines TRBV28 with TRBJ1-5; tentative D call: TRBD1 (5 bases). The V end lost 5 bases, the J end lost 2 bases, and 19 bases lay between the germline ends. This CDR3 has 17 amino acids. CDR1 and CDR2 from the germline V gene are MDHEN and SYDVKM. The CDR3 region has the DNA TGTGCCAGCAGTAGGGACGGGCCAAGAGTGGGCAATCAGCCCCAGCATTTT. As protein: CASSRDGPRVGNQPQHF.

The chain combines TRBV5-1 with TRBJ2-1, with D unresolved. The germline V gene encodes CDR1 SGHRS and CDR2 YFSETQ. The CDR3 contains 18 residues. V gave up 7 bases and J gave up 3 bases, with 26 bases separating them. The DNA of the CDR3 is TGCGCCAGCCAGAAAGTAGGTGCGGCTCGTACCATCTACAATGAGCAGTTCTTC. It is translated as CASQKVGAARTIYNEQFF.